The rows below give T cell receptor beta chains drawn from one sample of a study of spatial heterogeneity in lung cancer. TCRdb recomputed calls from the 5' RACE reads with MiXCR, one row per CDR3 protein. The table includes 11,000 or so distinct CDR3 sequences, approximately 11% detected once. The starting material was lung tumor tissue, obtained at surgery. All receptors derive from a male donor with early-stage non-small cell lung cancer. CDR3s include the opening cysteine and the closing phenylalanine or tryptophan. A D gene is named only where the DNA matches it firmly. Expanded clones get a size class; other rows say once, few or many, or leave the size out.

d_call,v_call,clone_size,j_call,cdr3_nt,cdr3_aa
-,TRBV5-1,few,TRBJ1-2,TGCGCCAGCAGCAGCCCCGACAGCAACTATGGCTACACCTTC,CASSSPDSNYGYTF
-,TRBV18,-,TRBJ2-7,TGTGCCAGCTCACTCGGCGGGACGGACTTTTACGAGCAGTACTTC,CASSLGGTDFYEQYF
-,TRBV5-1,-,TRBJ1-3,TGCGCCAGCAGCTGGGGGATCGCAATTGGAAACACCATATATTTT,CASSWGIAIGNTIYF
-,TRBV7-2,few,TRBJ2-1,TGTGCCAGCAGCTTAGCAGTCTGGTATGAGCAGTTCTTC,CASSLAVWYEQFF
TRBD1,TRBV20-1,many,TRBJ1-5,TGCAGTGCGACAGGGGGCAATCAGCCCCAGCATTTT,CSATGGNQPQHF
-,TRBV20-1,few,TRBJ2-6,TGCAGTGTTCGTTCCTCTGGGGCCAACGTCCTGACTTTC,CSVRSSGANVLTF
-,TRBV24-1,many,TRBJ1-2,TGTGCCACCAGTGATTTGAGCAACTATGGCTACACCTTC,CATSDLSNYGYTF
-,TRBV5-6,-,TRBJ1-1,TGTGCCAGCACCTTTGGTCCGGGTGTTGGCACTGAAGCTTTCTTT,CASTFGPGVGTEAFF
TRBD1,TRBV4-1,few,TRBJ2-7,TGCGCCAGCAGCCAAGAGGGACAGCTCTCCTACGAGCAGTACTTC,CASSQEGQLSYEQYF
TRBD1,TRBV7-2,few,TRBJ2-1,TGTGCCAGCAACGACGGACAGGTCGGGAATGAGCAGTTCTTC,CASNDGQVGNEQFF
TRBD1,TRBV6-2/TRBV6-3,many,TRBJ2-5,TGTGCCAGCAGCCACTGGGACAGTCAAGAGACCCAGTACTTC,CASSHWDSQETQYF
-,TRBV10-2,-,TRBJ2-7,TGCGCCAGCAGGAGGGGGGGAAATGGACCCTACGAGCAGTACTTC,CASRRGGNGPYEQYF
-,TRBV20-1,-,TRBJ1-1,TGCAGTGCCCCTGAGGGAATCAGGCCTGAAGCTTTCTTT,CSAPEGIRPEAFF
-,TRBV11-1,-,TRBJ2-2,TGTGCCAGCAGCCCTGGTTGGGGGGCGCGCCCCGGGGAGCTGTTTTTT,CASSPGWGARPGELFF
TRBD2,TRBV12-3/TRBV12-4,-,TRBJ2-3,TGTGCCAGCAGTCCGGGACTAGCGGGGGGTGTAGATACGCAGTATTTT,CASSPGLAGGVDTQYF
TRBD1,TRBV7-9,-,TRBJ2-1,TGTGCCAGCAGCTTAGCGAACAGGGGCTATGAGCAGTTCTTC,CASSLANRGYEQFF
TRBD1,TRBV27,-,TRBJ2-1,TGTGCCAGCAGGACCGGGACAGGGGGTCCCTACAATGAGCAGTTCTTC,CASRTGTGGPYNEQFF
-,TRBV11-2,many,TRBJ1-1,TGTGCCAGCAGCACAGAGTATGGCAGGGCAGCTTTCTTT,CASSTEYGRAAFF
-,TRBV10-2,-,TRBJ1-6,TGCGCCAGCAGTGACGCAAGCAATTCACCCCTCCACTTT,CASSDASNSPLHF
-,TRBV27,few,TRBJ2-2,TGTGCCAGCAGCGGTTTTACCGGGGAGCTGTTTTTT,CASSGFTGELFF
TRBD1,TRBV5-1,-,TRBJ2-5,TGCGCCAGCAGCCGTGGGACAGGAGAAGAGACCCAGTACTTC,CASSRGTGEETQYF
-,TRBV29-1,medium-sized,TRBJ2-7,TGCAGCGTCCGGGGCCAAGAAAGCTCCTACGAGCAGTACTTC,CSVRGQESSYEQYF
-,TRBV30,-,TRBJ2-5,TGTGCCTGGAGTGTAGGGCGAAAGACCCAGTACTTC,CAWSVGRKTQYF
TRBD1,TRBV19,large,TRBJ2-7,TGTGCCAGTAGTATAAAAGACAACAGGGGACGCGAGCAGTACTTC,CASSIKDNRGREQYF
-,TRBV7-8,-,TRBJ2-3,TGTGCCAGCAGCTTTGACTCCACAGATACGCAGTATTTT,CASSFDSTDTQYF
-,TRBV7-8,-,TRBJ2-5,TGTGCCAGCAGCCGGACAGTCCAGGAATGGGAGACCCAGTACTTC,CASSRTVQEWETQYF
TRBD2,TRBV7-2,few,TRBJ2-1,TGTGCCAGCAGCTTACGGAACCCTCTAGCGGGGGGTTTGAATGAGCAGTTCTTC,CASSLRNPLAGGLNEQFF
-,TRBV12-3/TRBV12-4,many,TRBJ2-7,TGTGCCAGCAGTCTCACAGAGTCCTACGAGCAGTACTTC,CASSLTESYEQYF